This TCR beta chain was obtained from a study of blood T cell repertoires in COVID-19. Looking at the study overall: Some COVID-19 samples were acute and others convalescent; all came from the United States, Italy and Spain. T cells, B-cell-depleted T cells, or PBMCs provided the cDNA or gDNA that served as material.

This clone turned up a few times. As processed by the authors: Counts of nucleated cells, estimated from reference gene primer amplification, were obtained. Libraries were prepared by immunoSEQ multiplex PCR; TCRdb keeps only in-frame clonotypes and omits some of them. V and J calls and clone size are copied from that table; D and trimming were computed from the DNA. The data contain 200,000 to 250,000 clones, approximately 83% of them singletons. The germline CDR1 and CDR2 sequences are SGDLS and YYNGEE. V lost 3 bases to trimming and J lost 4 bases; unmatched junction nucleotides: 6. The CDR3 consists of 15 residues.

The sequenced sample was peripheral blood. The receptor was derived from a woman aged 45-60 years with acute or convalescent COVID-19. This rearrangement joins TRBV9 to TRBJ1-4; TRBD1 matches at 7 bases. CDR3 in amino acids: CASSEATGFNEKLFF. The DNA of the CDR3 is TGTGCCAGCAGCGAGGCGACAGGGTTTAATGAAAAACTGTTTTTT.